This TCR beta chain was identified during a study of T cells in Graves' hyperthyroidism and ophthalmopathy. On the study more broadly: Any treatment followed the collection of peripheral blood at initial diagnosis.

In its sample, this clonotype was seen many times. Trimming took off 6 bases at V and 9 bases at J, with 15 bases between the two ends. The CDR3 is 13 residues long. Germline V CDR1 and CDR2: MDHEN, SYDVKM. There were TCR beta CDR3 regions amplified from RNA transcripts. Using the HTBI primer set, a first-round RT-PCR was run on the TCR CDR3. Each CDR3 protein gets one entry after TCRdb re-called the multiplex PCR reads with MiXCR. There are hundreds of thousands of distinct CDR3 sequences in the sample; about 15% occur only once, and 14% lies in the top ten. Recently diagnosed hyperthyroidism of less than 2 months' duration affected patients aged 18 to 65.

The chain employs TRBV28 and TRBJ2-1; weak D call: TRBD1 (7 bases). The source is a woman aged 18 to 35 with Graves' hyperthyroidism. Specimen: blood. CDR3 region: CASSRGAPGEQFF. Here the CDR3 DNA reads TGTGCCAGCAGCAGGGGGGCCCCTGGTGAGCAGTTCTTC.